A selection of T cell receptor beta chains follows, all from one sample in a study of blood T cell repertoires in COVID-19. The method was immunoSEQ multiplex PCR; TCRdb's version includes in-frame clones alone and lacks a portion of them. The table lists nearly 350,000 clones, about nine tenths of them singletons, with 5.5% to 7.5% in the top ten. The sequencing input was peripheral blood. The receptors were sampled from a woman in her 70s with COVID-19, enrolled during active disease. CDR3s include the opening cysteine and the closing phenylalanine or tryptophan.

V gene	J gene	CDR3 length	CDR3 protein
TRBV7-2	TRBJ1-5	13	CASSLRDNQPQHF
TRBV6-2/TRBV6-3	TRBJ1-5	14	CASSYTGDNQPQHF
TRBV5-6	TRBJ2-7	13	CASSTGLLYEQYF
TRBV24-1	TRBJ1-2	15	CATSDFRGANYGYTF
TRBV7-2	TRBJ2-5	15	CASSLVRGVEETQYF
TRBV20-1	TRBJ2-7	14	CSASRVGQGPEQYF
TRBV24-1	TRBJ2-5	15	CATSDQSGAQETQYF
TRBV5-1	TRBJ2-2	15	CASSLQGAGTGELFF
TRBV11-2	TRBJ1-1	14	CASSLGSFNTEAFF
TRBV4-1	TRBJ1-6	17	CASSTSYVIPYNSPLHF
TRBV20-1	TRBJ1-2	9	CSPLDGYTF
TRBV10-1	TRBJ2-7	20	CASSESTVGTGGRVPYEQYF
TRBV29-1	TRBJ2-1	13	CSVVRTGVNEQFF
TRBV19	TRBJ2-1	15	CASSMASSSYNEQFF
TRBV5-1	TRBJ2-1	14	CASSLAAQKNEQFF
TRBV7-2	TRBJ2-7	13	CASSSETGGEQYF
TRBV27	TRBJ1-5	15	CASSLGGYSLTAQHF
TRBV28	TRBJ1-1	12	CASSSQTGRAFF
TRBV4-3	TRBJ1-6	15	CASSQIRGDNSPLHF
TRBV5-1	TRBJ2-7	14	CASSSYRGRGEQYF
TRBV7-2	TRBJ2-1	17	CASSFYNWAGSYNEQFF
TRBV7-9	TRBJ1-2	16	CASSLWRDRGNYGYTF
TRBV5-4	TRBJ2-2	16	CASSSLAGKNTGELFF
TRBV4-1	TRBJ1-2	15	CASSPAGVLNYGYTF